Listed below are T cell receptor beta chains from one sample, sequenced in a study of OX40 agonist ivuxolimab in advanced cancers. This table comes from immunoSEQ multiplex PCR, and its TCRdb copy is limited to in-frame clones, with some not included. The sample contains around 50,000 clones, roughly 90% of which appear only once. The sequenced sample was CD4+ or CD8+ T cells sorted from blood, obtained in a trial of the OX40 agonist ivuxolimab. The origin of the receptors is an adult with an advanced solid tumor such as melanoma, head and neck, liver or kidney cancer. Each CDR3 is given with its conserved first and last residue. The D gene is left open where the match is weak. Part of the rows lack a size; the others show once, few, many or a class for expanded clones.

d_gene	abundance	v_gene	j_gene	CDR3aa	CDR3nt
.	.	TRBV11-2	TRBJ2-2	CASRLRTPGTGELFF	TGTGCCAGCAGATTAAGGACTCCGGGCACCGGGGAGCTGTTTTTT
.	few	TRBV7-9	TRBJ2-1	CASSPEGDGYNEQFF	TGTGCCAGCAGCCCTGAGGGTGATGGGTACAATGAGCAGTTCTTC
.	few	TRBV2	TRBJ1-1	CASSDPGAEAFF	TGTGCCAGCAGTGACCCTGGAGCTGAAGCTTTCTTT
TRBD1	.	TRBV6-6	TRBJ2-5	CASSYPQGIRKTQYF	TGTGCCAGCAGTTACCCACAGGGGATTAGAAAGACCCAGTACTTC
.	.	TRBV20-1	TRBJ1-5	CSARRDQPQHF	TGCAGTGCTAGAAGGGATCAGCCCCAGCATTTT
.	once	TRBV4-1	TRBJ1-5	CASSQDGRYSNQPQHF	TGCGCCAGCAGCCAAGATGGGCGGTATAGCAATCAGCCCCAGCATTTT
TRBD2	.	TRBV7-8	TRBJ2-1	CASSGPRTSGSNEQFF	TGTGCCAGCAGCGGACCAAGGACTAGCGGGAGCAATGAGCAGTTCTTC
.	.	TRBV5-8	TRBJ1-2	CASSFWTITIYGYTF	TGTGCCAGCAGCTTTTGGACGATTACTATCTATGGCTACACCTTC
.	.	TRBV18	TRBJ2-7	CASSPNEGNQYF	TGTGCCAGCTCACCTAACGAGGGAAACCAGTACTTC
.	.	TRBV5-6	TRBJ2-7	CASSRPPYEQYF	TGTGCCAGCAGCCGTCCTCCCTACGAGCAGTACTTC
TRBD1	.	TRBV6-5	TRBJ1-1	CASKTGQFSEAFF	TGTGCCAGCAAAACGGGACAGTTTTCTGAAGCTTTCTTT
TRBD1	.	TRBV9	TRBJ1-5	CASSKTGEGQPQHF	TGTGCCAGCAGCAAAACAGGGGAAGGTCAGCCCCAGCATTTT
.	.	TRBV19	TRBJ2-2	CASSIGERIGELFF	TGTGCCAGTAGTATCGGAGAGCGCATCGGGGAGCTGTTTTTT
.	.	TRBV2	TRBJ2-7	CASKPGTYEQYF	TGTGCCAGCAAGCCGGGGACCTACGAGCAGTACTTC
.	.	TRBV7-2	TRBJ2-3	CASSSQGITDTQYF	TGTGCCAGCAGCTCTCAGGGGATAACAGATACGCAGTATTTT
TRBD1	.	TRBV25-1	TRBJ2-7	CASSVKQGTEQYF	TGTGCCAGCAGTGTTAAACAGGGGACCGAGCAGTACTTC
.	.	TRBV5-4	TRBJ2-5	CASSAPKETQYF	TGTGCCAGCAGCGCCCCAAAAGAGACCCAGTACTTC
.	.	TRBV7-2	TRBJ2-1	CASSLGRGSYNEQFF	TGTGCCAGCAGCTTGGGCAGGGGTTCCTACAATGAGCAGTTCTTC
.	.	TRBV29-1	TRBJ1-1	CSVETYTEAFF	TGCAGCGTTGAGACCTACACTGAAGCTTTCTTT
TRBD2	.	TRBV19	TRBJ2-5	CASSLTSVQETQYF	TGTGCCAGTAGCCTGACTAGCGTGCAAGAGACCCAGTACTTC
.	.	TRBV28	TRBJ1-6	CASRAPPGSPLHF	TGTGCCAGCAGGGCACCCCCCGGCTCACCCCTCCACTTT
TRBD1	.	TRBV30	TRBJ1-2	CAWSEIPGQTYGYTF	TGTGCCTGGAGTGAGATACCGGGACAGACCTATGGCTACACCTTC
TRBD1	.	TRBV30	TRBJ1-4	CAWSQQGRGEKLFF	TGTGCCTGGAGTCAACAGGGGCGGGGTGAAAAACTGTTTTTT
TRBD2	.	TRBV28	TRBJ2-1	CASSFGASGYNEQFF	TGTGCCAGCAGTTTCGGGGCTAGCGGATACAATGAGCAGTTCTTC
.	.	TRBV18	TRBJ1-1	CASSRVIGGTEAFF	TGTGCCAGCTCACGCGTCATCGGTGGCACTGAAGCTTTCTTT
TRBD1	once	TRBV4-1	TRBJ2-7	CASSQGQGNYEQYF	TGCGCCAGCAGCCAAGGACAGGGAAACTACGAGCAGTACTTC
.	.	TRBV12-2	TRBJ2-3	CASRSTAVAGSADTQYF	TGTGCAAGTCGCTCCACAGCGGTGGCGGGAAGCGCAGATACGCAGTATTTT
TRBD1	.	TRBV6-6	TRBJ1-2	CASRWTGNYGYTF	TGTGCCAGCAGATGGACAGGGAACTATGGCTACACCTTC
.	.	TRBV2	TRBJ2-7	CASSGGQYSLEQYF	TGTGCCAGCAGTGGAGGACAGTACTCTCTCGAGCAGTACTTC
.	.	TRBV5-1	TRBJ2-5	CASIPGPAQETQYF	TGCGCCAGCATCCCCGGGCCAGCCCAAGAGACCCAGTACTTC
TRBD1	.	TRBV5-5	TRBJ2-2	CASSLNIRGLNTGELFF	TGTGCCAGCAGCTTGAATATCAGGGGGCTAAACACCGGGGAGCTGTTTTTT
.	.	TRBV10-3	TRBJ1-1	CAISGGVAPGTEAFF	TGTGCCATCAGTGGTGGAGTTGCCCCGGGCACTGAAGCTTTCTTT
TRBD2	.	TRBV2	TRBJ2-5	CASREAGGPKETQYF	TGTGCCAGCAGGGAAGCGGGAGGGCCCAAAGAGACCCAGTACTTC
TRBD2	.	TRBV9	TRBJ2-3	CASSVGTSRWDTQYF	TGTGCCAGCAGCGTAGGGACTAGTAGATGGGATACGCAGTATTTT
TRBD2	.	TRBV9	TRBJ2-3	CASSREGGPRTDTQYF	TGTGCCAGCAGCCGGGAGGGGGGACCCCGCACAGATACGCAGTATTTT
.	.	TRBV9	TRBJ2-7	CASSVEPGGEQYF	TGTGCCAGCAGCGTAGAGCCCGGGGGCGAGCAGTACTTC
.	.	TRBV21-1	TRBJ2-5	CASSNQGPTSGSSETQYF	TGTGCCAGCAGCAACCAGGGCCCGACTAGCGGGAGTTCAGAGACCCAGTACTTC
.	.	TRBV14	TRBJ2-3	CASSSVGSTDTQYF	TGTGCCAGCAGCTCGGTCGGAAGCACAGATACGCAGTATTTT
TRBD1	few	TRBV18	TRBJ1-3	CASSQQGDTIYF	TGTGCCAGCTCACAACAGGGGGACACCATATATTTT
.	.	TRBV5-4	TRBJ2-5	CASSLEGRAGETQYF	TGTGCCAGCAGCTTGGAGGGGCGGGCGGGGGAGACCCAGTACTTC
.	.	TRBV29-1	TRBJ2-1	CSVGPGYEQFF	TGCAGCGTTGGCCCGGGCTATGAGCAGTTCTTC
.	.	TRBV19	TRBJ1-5	CASSTRANQPQHF	TGTGCCAGTAGTACCAGGGCAAATCAGCCCCAGCATTTT
TRBD1	.	TRBV4-2	TRBJ2-1	CASSQDRGQGMSNLDEQFF	TGTGCCAGCAGCCAAGATCGAGGACAGGGGATGTCAAATTTGGATGAGCAGTTCTTC
.	.	TRBV10-1	TRBJ2-5	CASSESVPQETQYF	TGCGCCAGCAGTGAGTCTGTCCCCCAAGAGACCCAGTACTTC
.	.	TRBV27	TRBJ1-2	CASSSWKGEAANYGYTF	TGTGCCAGCAGTTCTTGGAAAGGGGAGGCGGCTAACTATGGCTACACCTTC